This TCR beta chain was captured in a study of cytomegalovirus exposure and HLA in healthy donors. This clone was seen just once. Germline lookup yields CDR1 SNHLY and CDR2 FYNNEI. The CDR3 is made up of 11 amino acids. Trimming shortened V by 7 bases and J by 5 bases, and 7 bases separated the two germline ends. PCR was performed using 60 Vbeta and 13 Jbeta primers. Profiled with immunoSEQ multiplex PCR; TCRdb holds only in-frame clones, not every one. This sample carries about 130,000 clones, about 80% of them seen once, and the ten largest clones take about 8.9%. V is TRBV2 and J is TRBJ2-3; D unclear. The source is a man aged 25-40 years in good health and CMV-seropositive. Sequenced material: PBMCs. The CDR3 reads CASNHGDTQYF. CDR3 DNA sequence: TGTGCCAGCAATCACGGAGATACGCAGTATTTT. Complete variable domain (other parts from reference TRBV2 and TRBJ2-3): EPEVTQTPSHQVTQMGQEVILRCVPISNHLYFYWYRQILGQKVEFLVSFYNNEISEKSEIFDDQFSVERPDGSNFTLKIRSTKLEDSAMYFCASNHGDTQYFGPGTRLTVL.